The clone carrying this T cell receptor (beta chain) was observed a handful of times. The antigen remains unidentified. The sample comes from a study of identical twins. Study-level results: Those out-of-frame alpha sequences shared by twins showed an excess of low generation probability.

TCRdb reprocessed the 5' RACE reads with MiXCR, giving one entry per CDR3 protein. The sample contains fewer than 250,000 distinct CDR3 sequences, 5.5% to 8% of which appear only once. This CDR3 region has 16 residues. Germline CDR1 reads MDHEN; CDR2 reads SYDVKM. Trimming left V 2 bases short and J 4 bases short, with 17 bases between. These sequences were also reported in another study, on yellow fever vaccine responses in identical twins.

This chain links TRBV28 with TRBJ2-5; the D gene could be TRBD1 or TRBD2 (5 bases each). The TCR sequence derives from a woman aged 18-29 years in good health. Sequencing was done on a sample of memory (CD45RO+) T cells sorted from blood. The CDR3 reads CASSLQAGAHGETQYF. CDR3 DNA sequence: TGTGCCAGCAGTTTACAAGCCGGGGCCCATGGAGAGACCCAGTACTTC.